This T cell receptor (beta chain) came from a study of T-cell memory formation after mild COVID-19 (dated by TCRdb to 2020 to 2022). As for the study more broadly: TCR sequence clusters from the two donors were largely donor specific. Longitudinal TCRalpha and TCRbeta repertoire sequencing tracked T-cell clones expanding and contracting after mild COVID-19 in two donors. The cohort was made up of two young adult volunteers, one female and one male, who were previously healthy. Beyond this particular receptor, the publication reports: The study included only a couple of mild cases, and larger cohorts that include severe cases with pre-infection samples were judged to be necessary. The second-wave clones that peaked on day 37 were not confirmed to be SARS-CoV-2 specific. Clones that contracted from day 15 to 85 showed balanced CD4/CD8 phenotypes, whereas a second wave of clones that expanded from day 15 to 37 leaned towards CD4+. Contracting CD4+ clones appeared mostly in the CM and EM memory subsets, whereas CD8+ clones were enriched in EMRA. The detection of some responding clones in pre-infection memory suggests that pre-existing cross-reactive memory T cells joined the SARS-CoV-2 response.

Ficoll-Paque density gradient centrifugation was the method used to isolate PBMCs. This clonotype was picked up a small number of times. Its target antigen remains unknown. No qualities accompany the bases; no much larger clone lies one base away. Measured from the cysteine to the phenylalanine, the CDR3 is 14 residues long. Only the CDR3 portion is preserved as DNA: 42 bases, with reading frame beginning at the first base. V is pared back by 2 bases and J by 2 bases, with 10 bases lying between the germline termini. From a lookup of the germline V gene, CDR1 and CDR2 are MNHNS and SASEGT. Sequencing instrument: Illumina NovaSeq 6000. TCRalpha and TCRbeta cDNA libraries were constructed by 5'RACE with constant-segment primers, with sample barcodes and unique molecular identifiers being introduced. Trizol reagent was used to extract RNA from every sample. Libraries were amplified in two PCR steps, with a second sample barcode and Illumina TruSeq adapters added in the second step. Sequencing of libraries was performed on an Illumina NovaSeq with 2 x 150 bp paired-end reads. Per the authors' processing: Reads were demultiplexed and collapsed into UMI-guided consensus sequences with migec v1.2.7. Using mixcr v2.1.11, the UMI consensuses were aligned to TRA and TRB V and J templates and assembled into clonotypes. Clonotypes were classified as expanded or contracted when called significant by both edgeR and NoisET, with noise models trained on biological replicates. edgeR calls used a false discovery rate-adjusted p below 0.01 and a log2 fold-change threshold of 1. As an exploratory analysis of dynamics, max-normalized trajectories of the 1000 most abundant clonotypes were examined by PCA with hierarchical clustering. Separately sequenced CD4+ and CD8+ repertoires were used to assign a CD4 or CD8 phenotype to each responding clone. The public reads were reprocessed in TCRdb via fastp at Q25 and MiXCR, keeping in-frame beta chains. When rows share a CDR3 protein, they turn into one entry using the most common DNA and genes. Here the V and J calls rest on TCRdb's processing, not on the authors' analysis. This sample is represented by some 260,000 distinct CDR3 sequences; about 15% of them were singletons. The ten largest clonotypes hold 3.5% of the sample.

This TCR derives from a man younger than 35 who had mild COVID-19 (a few samples of this study predate the infection). The sample titles of this study are shuffled in the database, so cell type and time point are left out; the donor was told from shared clones. Recombination connected TRBV6-1 to TRBJ2-7; tentative D gene TRBD2, with 6 bases matching. The sequencing input was PBMCs or a T cell subset sorted from them (not recorded which). The DNA sequence is TGTGCCAGCAGTGAACGCGGGGATACCTACGAGCAGTACTTC. Translation gives CASSERGDTYEQYF.